A single sample gave rise to the 14 T cell receptor beta chains below, sequenced in a study of blood T cell repertoires in COVID-19. TCRdb keeps only in-frame clones here, not all; method: immunoSEQ multiplex PCR. The repertoire holds approximately 320,000 clones, with under 95% as singletons. Input material: PBMCs or T cells enriched from blood (not recorded which). These receptors were obtained from a man aged 55 to 70 who had recovered from COVID-19.

The chain uses TRBV6-5 and TRBJ2-3; no reliable D call. The V gene's germline CDR1 is MNHEY and CDR2 SVGAGI. CDR3 size: 15 residues. V was cut by 0 bases and J by 9 bases, with 16 bases left in between. This CDR3 reads CASSYSSSGSTTQYF. The CDR3 nucleotides are TGTGCCAGCAGTTACTCGAGTTCAGGTTCAACAACGCAGTATTTT.

This chain joins TRBV7-3 and TRBJ2-3, with 10 bases that match TRBD1. Germline CDR1 is SGHTA and CDR2 is FQGTGA. The CDR3 is 16 amino acids. The V gene end was trimmed by 5 bases and the J gene end by 2 bases; junction bases not matched to a gene: 7. The CDR3, as DNA: TGTGCCAGCAGCAAGGGACAGGGGACCTACACAGATACGCAGTATTTT. The encoded protein is CASSKGQGTYTDTQYF.

V is TRBV28 and J is TRBJ2-1; 8 nucleotides match TRBD2. Germline assignment: CDR1 MDHEN and CDR2 SYDVKM. The CDR3 is 15 residues long. Germline trimming cut 1 base from V and 5 bases from J; bases unmatched to any gene: 4. CDR3 in DNA: TGTGCCAGCAGTTTATCTGGTAGCGGGAACAATGAGCAGTTCTTC. This codes for CASSLSGSGNNEQFF.

V usage is TRBV21-1 and J usage is TRBJ1-3; the tabulated D call, TRBD1, remains unverified against the DNA. TRBV21-1 is a recognized pseudogene. This CDR3 has 15 amino acids. In nucleotides, the CDR3 is TGTGCCAGCAGCAGATGGACAGGCTCTGGAAACACCATATATTTT. Translation gives CASSRWTGSGNTIYF.

The gene calls are TRBV7-2 and TRBJ2-2, with D unresolved. The CDR3 is made up of 18 amino acids. Germline values: CDR1 SGHTA, CDR2 FQGNSA. V lost 5 bases and J 2 bases, leaving 21 bases between the germline ends. CDR3 DNA: TGTGCCAGCAGCCCCTCCGTGGCGGCTACTCGAAACACCGGGGAGCTGTTTTTT. As protein: CASSPSVAATRNTGELFF.

This sequence joins TRBV7-9 and TRBJ1-5; TRBD1 matches 8 bases. Germline CDR1 and CDR2: SEHNR and FQNEAQ (reference sequence). The CDR3 is made up of 15 amino acids. V shed 1 base, J shed 4 bases, and the junction held 3 bases outside the gene matches. The CDR3 DNA reads TGTGCCAGCAGCTTAGGGACAGGGATGAATCAGCCCCAGCATTTT. It translates to CASSLGTGMNQPQHF.

This sequence joins TRBV7-3 and TRBJ2-3; maybe TRBD2 (7 bases). The CDR3 sequence is 15 residues long. Germline lookup yields CDR1 SGHTA and CDR2 FQGTGA. Trimming shortened V by 2 bases and J by 3 bases, and 12 bases separated the two germline ends. The CDR3 nucleotides read TGTGCCAGCAGCTTAGGGGGCGGGGGAACAGATACGCAGTATTTT. As protein: CASSLGGGGTDTQYF.

This clone is a singleton in its sample. J is TRBJ1-2 and V is TRBV6-2 or TRBV6-3; 8 bases are a match to TRBD1. The germline CDR1 and CDR2 sequences are MNHEY and SVGEGT. V lost 5 bases to trimming and J lost 3 bases; unmatched junction nucleotides: 17. This CDR3 is 18 amino acids long. CDR3 residues: CASSLRDRGATPDYGYTF. The CDR3 coding sequence is TGTGCCAGCAGTCTACGAGACAGGGGAGCCACCCCCGACTATGGCTACACCTTC.

The chain joins TRBV29-1 to TRBJ1-2, with D possibly matching TRBD1 (6 bases). Germline V gene data show CDR1 as SQVTM and CDR2 as ANQGSEA. The CDR3 spans 12 residues. Trimming removed 7 bases at V and 8 bases at J, with 17 bases between. CDR3 sequence: CSALSGDPGYTF. As DNA, the CDR3 is TGCAGCGCCCTCTCAGGGGATCCCGGCTACACCTTC.

CDR3 loop: CAISAQRSGGSNTEAFF. CDR3 coding DNA: TGTGCCATCAGTGCCCAAAGAAGCGGGGGATCGAACACTGAAGCTTTCTTT. The chain is built from TRBV10-3 and TRBJ1-1, with TRBD1 as a possible D gene (5 bases). The CDR3 runs to 17 residues. Trimming stripped 4 bases from V and 1 base from J, with 19 bases between. Germline values: CDR1 ENHRY, CDR2 SYGVKD.

The J gene is TRBJ1-1, the V gene TRBV15; no clear D. This CDR3 spans 13 amino acids. The germline V gene has CDR1 LNHNV and CDR2 YYDKDF (reference sequence). The germline V and J ends were trimmed by 3 bases and 4 bases, with 9 bases remaining between them. DNA of the CDR3: TGTGCCACCAGCAGGGAGAGAGGCACTGAAGCTTTCTTT. Translated, it gives CATSRERGTEAFF.

The V and J genes are TRBV24-1 and TRBJ2-1, with 9 bases matching TRBD2. The length of the CDR3 is 12 residues. The ends lost 1 base at V and 14 bases at J; junction bases unmatched: 2. Germline V gene lookup returns CDR1 KGHDR and CDR2 SFDVKD. This CDR3 is CATSDFSGSKFF. As DNA, the CDR3 is TGTGCCACCAGTGATTTTAGCGGGAGTAAGTTCTTC.

The genes are TRBV3-1 (or the pseudogene TRBV3-2) and TRBJ2-5, with a possible D match to TRBD2 (6 bases). This CDR3 region has 17 residues. Germline assignment: CDR1 LGHDT and CDR2 YNNKEL (reference sequence). V gave up 1 base and J gave up 2 bases, with 17 bases separating them. CDR3 sequence: CASSQGFGRRAQETQYF. The CDR3 DNA sequence: TGTGCCAGCAGCCAAGGATTCGGACGGAGGGCACAAGAGACCCAGTACTTC.

The chain couples TRBV5-1 to TRBJ2-5; 9 bases are shared with TRBD1. After removal of 6 bases from V and 3 bases from J, the junction contained 12 bases not matched to a gene. CDR1 is SGHRS and CDR2 is YFSETQ in the germline V gene. This CDR3 is 16 amino acids long. The chain's CDR3 is CASNKQGALGKETQYF. Written as DNA, the CDR3 is TGCGCCAGCAACAAACAGGGGGCGTTGGGTAAAGAGACCCAGTACTTC.